The TCR beta chain under discussion was sequenced for a study of regulatory T cells in long-lasting Graves disease. The table lists this clonotype with a count of one. Its antigen is undetermined. The V gene end was trimmed by 0 bases and the J gene end by 2 bases; junction bases not matched to a gene: 4. CDR1 and CDR2 from the germline V gene are KGHSH and LQKENI. This CDR3 region has 16 residues. Time point reported: newly diagnosed GD, antithyroid drugs for less than 3 months. With RNA extracted from PBMCs as input, the TCR library was made. Each patient gave 7 to 10 milliliters of EDTA-anticoagulated peripheral blood. Arm-PCR of CDR3 regions and iRepertoire HTBI primers were the basis on which TCR beta libraries were built. TCRdb reprocessed the multiplex PCR reads with MiXCR, giving one entry per CDR3 protein. The table includes about 620,000 distinct CDR3 sequences, roughly 15% detected once. Study observations and caveats: TCR diversity was lower in persistent Graves' patients (versus newly diagnosed ones).

The same sample was also studied in work on T cells in Graves' hyperthyroidism and ophthalmopathy.

The sequence derives from a woman in her twenties or thirties with Graves disease. The J gene is TRBJ2-1, the V gene TRBV18, with 7 bases lining up with TRBD1. Sample: peripheral blood mononuclear cells (PBMCs), taken at new diagnosis, from a patient treated with antithyroid drugs. The CDR3 DNA follows: TGTGCCAGCTCACCACCCGACAGGGCTACCTACAATGAGCAGTTCTTC. Translating it yields CASSPPDRATYNEQFF.